This entry is about one T cell receptor beta chain. As yet, its antigen is unknown. Time point specified: neoterminal ileum biopsy at postoperative endoscopy, about 6 months after surgery. The CDR3 loop spans 14 amino acids. Germline values: CDR1 SNHLY, CDR2 FYNNEI. V lost 9 bases and J lost 9, with 21 bases in between. This specimen comes from a study of T cell repertoires in ileal Crohn's disease. About the research overall: About half received postoperative treatment, some 10 with thiopurines and 15 to 20 anti-TNF.

Study observations and caveats: Clonality above 26.8% at surgery always came with endoscopic recurrence. Clonal expansions were more frequent in active smokers than non-smokers at surgery.

Per sample, roughly 500 nanograms of biopsy DNA were TCRB immunosequenced. This table comes from immunoSEQ multiplex PCR, and its TCRdb copy is limited to in-frame clones, with some not included. The table has some 9,200 clones, less than 80% seen once. This TCR derives from an adult with Crohn's disease. This chain connects TRBV2 to TRBJ2-1; D perhaps matches TRBD1 (7 bases). The sequencing input was ileal tissue. This CDR3 reads CARGGTDSSGEQFF. CDR3 in DNA: TGTGCCAGAGGGGGGACAGATTCGTCGGGTGAGCAGTTCTTC.